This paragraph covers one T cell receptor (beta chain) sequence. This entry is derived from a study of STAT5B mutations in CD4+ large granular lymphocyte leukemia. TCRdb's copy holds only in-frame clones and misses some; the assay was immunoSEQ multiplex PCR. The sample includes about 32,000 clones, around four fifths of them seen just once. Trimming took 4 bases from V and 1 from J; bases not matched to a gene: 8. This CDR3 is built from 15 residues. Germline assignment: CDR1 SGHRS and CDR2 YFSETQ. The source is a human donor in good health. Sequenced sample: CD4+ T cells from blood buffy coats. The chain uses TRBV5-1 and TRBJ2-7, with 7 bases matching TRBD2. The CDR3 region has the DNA TGCGCCAGCAGCCTTATCTGGGGGGGGTCCTACGAGCAGTACTTC. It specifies CASSLIWGGSYEQYF.